This entry lists 15 T cell receptor beta chains sequenced from one sample in a study of response to subunit inactivated influenza vaccine. From the RT-PCR reads, TCRdb called clonotypes with MiXCR, one entry per CDR3 protein. This sample has fewer than 200,000 distinct CDR3 sequences; about 9.3% occur once, and the top ten carry roughly a tenth. Material: non-naive T cells sorted from PBMCs, obtained on the day of vaccination. The receptors come from a man aged 50 or older who received an inactivated influenza vaccine.

The V and J genes are TRBV24-1 and TRBJ2-1, with 10 bases that match TRBD2. This CDR3 spans 11 amino acids. The V and J ends lost 10 bases and 9 bases, in that order; junction bases with no gene match: 2. The germline CDR1 and CDR2 sequences are KGHDR and SFDVKD. CDR3 in DNA: TGTGCCACTAGACTAGCGGGTGAGCAGTTCTTC. It specifies CATRLAGEQFF.

This clonotype was seen at least ten times. The chain uses TRBV12-3 or TRBV12-4 and TRBJ2-1, with 14 positions matching TRBD2. This CDR3 contains 16 residues. Trimming at V came to 5 bases and at J to 7 bases, leaving 7 bases not matched to a gene. CDR3 region: CASSIGTSGSNNEQFF. The CDR3 DNA is TGTGCCAGCAGTATAGGGACTAGCGGGAGTAATAATGAGCAGTTCTTC.

This clonotype showed up just a few times. The rearrangement uses TRBV3-1 and TRBJ1-2; D is unclear. Germline-derived CDR1 and CDR2 are LGHDT and YNNKEL (reference sequence). The CDR3 has 12 residues. The V end lost 1 base, the J end lost 8 bases, and 8 bases lay between the germline ends. This chain's CDR3 is CASSQGASGYTF. CDR3 in DNA: TGTGCCAGCAGCCAAGGGGCAAGCGGCTACACCTTC.

This clonotype showed up many times. The chain couples TRBV29-1 to TRBJ2-7, with 7 nucleotides matching TRBD2. The CDR3 contains 12 residues. Germline V gene sequence: CDR1 SQVTM, CDR2 ANQGSEA. Losses at the gene ends were 7 bases for V and 3 bases for J; bases not matched to a gene: 6. The CDR3 spells CSALGGGYEQYF. In DNA form, the CDR3 reads TGCAGCGCTCTGGGCGGGGGCTACGAGCAGTACTTC.

The DNA for the CDR3 is TGCAGTGCTAGTCCGGGGGCGGGTGAAGCTTTCTTT. It specifies CSASPGAGEAFF. The rearrangement joins TRBV20-1 to TRBJ1-1, with a possible D match to TRBD1 (6 bases). This CDR3 comprises 12 residues. Trimming removed 3 bases from V and 7 bases from J, with 12 bases in between. CDR1 and CDR2 from the germline V gene are DFQATT and SNEGSKA (reference sequence).

The chain employs TRBV29-1 and TRBJ2-1, with 10 bases identical to TRBD2. The CDR3 loop spans 14 amino acids. Germline CDR1 reads SQVTM; CDR2 reads ANQGSEA. Trimming at V came to 0 bases and at J to 12 bases, leaving 8 bases not matched to a gene. CDR3 protein: CSVEDTSGIARQFF. CDR3 sequence (DNA): TGCAGCGTTGAAGATACTAGCGGGATTGCGCGGCAGTTCTTC.

This clonotype was recorded at least ten times. V is TRBV7-2 and J is TRBJ1-2, with 7 bases lining up with TRBD1. CDR1 and CDR2 from the germline V gene are SGHTA and FQGNSA. J gave up 2 bases and V 5 bases, and 2 bases lay outside the gene matches. CDR3 length: 13 residues. The DNA of the CDR3 is TGTGCCAGCAGCCCGGACAGGAACTATGGCTACACCTTC. It codes for CASSPDRNYGYTF.

This clonotype was observed a few times. The J gene is TRBJ2-4, the V gene TRBV5-6, with TRBD1 as a possible D gene (6 bases). The germline CDR1 and CDR2 sequences are SGHDT and YYEEEE. Trimming took off 4 bases at V and 10 bases at J, with 18 bases between the two ends. The CDR3 loop spans 14 amino acids. For the CDR3, the DNA is TGTGCCAGCAGCCACCGAGGGACACCAGGGATTCAGTACTTC. Translating gives CASSHRGTPGIQYF.

This clonotype has more than one count but fewer than ten. The junction differs from germline at one of its ends, possibly a read error. The genes are TRBV20-1 and TRBJ2-7, with D possibly matching TRBD1 (5 bases). The germline gives CDR1 DFQATT, CDR2 SNEGSKA (reference sequence). This CDR3 region has 13 residues. The CDR3 loop reads CSAARTFSDEQYF. CDR3 coding DNA: TGCAGTGCTGCCAGGACATTCTCCGACGAGCAGTACTTC.

This chain uses TRBV5-1 with TRBJ1-1, with TRBD1 matching 9 bases. Germline assignment: CDR1 SGHRS and CDR2 YFSETQ. The CDR3 is 16 amino acids. V lost 10 bases, J lost 3 bases, and 16 bases stayed unmatched. CDR3 sequence: CASSSGGTGIDTEAFF. The CDR3 nucleotides are TGCGCCTCAAGCAGCGGGGGGACAGGGATCGACACTGAAGCTTTCTTT.

There are many counts of this clonotype. V usage is TRBV7-2 and J usage is TRBJ2-7, with D possibly being TRBD2 (5 bases). Germline CDR1 is SGHTA and CDR2 is FQGNSA. The CDR3 has 15 amino acids. The ends were cut back, 2 bases at V and 2 bases at J, with 13 bases in the middle. The CDR3, as DNA: TGTGCCAGCAGCTTACAAAGTTACGGGACCTACGAGCAGTACTTC. Translation: CASSLQSYGTYEQYF.

This clonotype was recorded many times. J is TRBJ1-1 and V is TRBV7-9; D might be TRBD1 (5 bases). V lost 1 base to trimming and J lost 3 bases, with 15 bases between them. The CDR3 is 16 amino acids. The germline V gene has CDR1 SEHNR and CDR2 FQNEAQ (reference sequence). The CDR3 nucleotides are TGTGCCAGCAGCTTAGTTGGGGGGAATCGGTACACTGAAGCTTTCTTT. It is translated as CASSLVGGNRYTEAFF.

This clonotype has a handful of counts. The chain couples TRBV28 to TRBJ1-6; TRBD1 agrees at 8 bases. There are 13 residues in the CDR3. With 10 bases clipped from V and 8 bases from J, the junction kept 7 bases outside the gene matches. Germline values: CDR1 MDHEN, CDR2 SYDVKM. CDR3 residues: CAIREGQDSPLHF. DNA for the CDR3: TGTGCCATCCGGGAGGGACAGGATTCACCCCTCCACTTT. The full variable domain, completed using reference TRBV28 and TRBJ1-6, is DVKVTQSSRYLVKRTGEKVFLECVQDMDHENMFWYRQDPGLGLRLIYFSYDVKMKEKGDIPEGYSVSREKKERFSLILESASTNQTSMYLCAIREGQDSPLHFGNGTRLTVT.

This clonotype occurred a few times. V usage is TRBV4-1 and J usage is TRBJ2-3; D call uncertain. The CDR3 runs to 13 residues. V was clipped by 0 bases and J by 7 bases, with 8 bases between them. Per germline, CDR1 MGHRA and CDR2 YSYEKL. The CDR3 DNA sequence: TGCGCCAGCAGCCAAGATGTCCCGTATACGCAGTATTTT. It codes for CASSQDVPYTQYF.

This clonotype was recorded at least ten times. This chain connects TRBV7-9 to TRBJ2-1; D is possibly TRBD1 (5 bases). V lost 1 base to trimming and J lost 8 bases, with 6 bases between them. Germline V gene lookup returns CDR1 SEHNR and CDR2 FQNEAQ (reference sequence). CDR3 size: 12 residues. CDR3 sequence: CASSLEGYEQFF. The CDR3 region has the DNA TGTGCCAGCAGCTTAGAGGGGTATGAGCAGTTCTTC. Together with reference TRBV7-9 and TRBJ2-1, the CDR3 gives the full variable domain: DTGVSQNPRHKITKRGQNVTFRCDPISEHNRLYWYRQTLGQGPEFLTYFQNEAQLEKSRLLSDRFSAERPKGSFSTLEIQRTEQGDSAMYLCASSLEGYEQFFGPGTRLTVL.